What follows are 11 T cell receptor beta chains derived from one specimen sequenced in a study of metastatic and nonmetastatic thyroid tumors (dated by TCRdb to the early 2020s). The library was produced with PCR. TCRdb shows the sequencer as Illumina HiSeq 4000. TCRdb cleaned the public reads at Q25 with fastp, built clones with MiXCR and kept in-frame beta chains. This sample is represented by under 45,000 clones; 18% of them were singletons. The ten largest make up about an eighth of the sample. No patient had received any treatment before thyroid surgery. The sequenced sample consisted of tumor tissue. The receptors were gathered from a female donor with papillary thyroid cancer or a benign thyroid nodule (not recorded which). Some clones in this sample may be carry-over from other donors' samples.

The chain combines TRBV9 with TRBJ2-1; 11 bases match TRBD2. The CDR3 consists of 16 residues. CDR1 and CDR2 (germline): SGDLS, YYNGEE. Trimming removed 0 bases from V and 5 bases from J; junction bases left unmatched: 4. The chain's CDR3 is CASSVGSSGRDNEQFF. CDR3 in DNA: TGTGCCAGCAGCGTAGGTAGTAGCGGGAGGGACAATGAGCAGTTCTTC.

On this clone itself: This may come from a read error, since a much larger clone is one base off. The chain employs TRBV4-1 and TRBJ2-2; perhaps TRBD1 as D (6 bases). Germline-derived CDR1 and CDR2 are MGHRA and YSYEKL. There are 16 residues in the CDR3. The CDR3 nucleotides read TGCGCCAGCAGCCCTCGGGGTCGAGGGGACACCGCGGAGCTGTTTTTT. Translation gives CASSPRGRGDTAELFF.

This clone was detected ten times or more. The chain recombines TRBV9 with TRBJ1-2; TRBD1 matches 8 bases. The germline CDR1 and CDR2 sequences are SGDLS and YYNGEE. J gave up 3 bases and V 3 bases, and 4 bases lay outside the gene matches. CDR3 size: 14 residues. The CDR3 sequence: CASSGGQGDYGYTF. The CDR3 DNA reads as TGTGCCAGCAGCGGCGGACAGGGTGACTATGGCTACACCTTC.

The sample holds many counts of this clone. V usage is TRBV7-2 and J usage is TRBJ2-7; 7 nucleotides align to TRBD1. CDR1 SGHTA and CDR2 FQGNSA come from the germline V gene. CDR3 length: 12 residues. The V gene end was trimmed by 7 bases and the J gene end by 2 bases; junction bases not matched to a gene: 2. CDR3 sequence (DNA): TGTGCCAGCATGGGGACAGCCTACGAGCAGTACTTC. This translates into CASMGTAYEQYF.

V gene TRBV11-2 combines with J gene TRBJ2-3, with D perhaps matching TRBD2 (5 bases). V was shortened by 1 base and J by 2 bases, with 16 bases between the two germline ends. CDR3 length: 17 amino acids. CDR1 SGHAT and CDR2 FQNNGV come from the germline V gene. CDR3: CASSLGPFGLTTDTQYF. Here the CDR3 DNA reads TGTGCCAGCAGCTTAGGACCCTTTGGACTTACCACAGATACGCAGTATTTT.

This clone has a count of ten or more. The junction departs from the called germline gene at one end, perhaps through a read error. The sample contains more than one DNA sequence encoding this CDR3. The chain has TRBV19 and TRBJ1-1; possibly TRBD1 for D (5 bases). The CDR3 covers 15 residues. Germline V lookup: CDR1 LNHDA, CDR2 SQIVND (reference sequence). CDR3 nucleotide sequence: TGTGCCAGTAGTATGTGGGGGGTGCAAAACACTGAAGCTTTTTTT. It translates to CASSMWGVQNTEAFF.

This clone was observed many times. The chain recombines TRBV5-1 with TRBJ2-3, with TRBD2 identical over 8 bases. This CDR3 contains 14 residues. The germline V gene encodes CDR1 SGHRS and CDR2 YFSETQ. V lost 4 bases to trimming and J lost 1 base; unmatched junction nucleotides: 2. The DNA for the CDR3 is TGCGCCAGCAGCCCCGGGGGGGGCACAGATACGCAGTATTTT. Residues: CASSPGGGTDTQYF.

This clone was detected ten times or more. The junction differs from germline at one of its ends, possibly a read error. V usage is TRBV2 and J usage is TRBJ1-2; D remains ambiguous. The germline V gene has CDR1 SNHLY and CDR2 FYNNEI. The CDR3 contains 13 residues. CDR3 protein: CASSEARDYGYTF. The CDR3 DNA reads TGTGCCAGCAGTGAAGCGCGTGACTACGGCTACACCTTC.

The rearrangement uses TRBV10-3 and TRBJ1-1; D is undetermined. In germline, CDR1 is ENHRY, CDR2 SYGVKD. The CDR3 loop spans 15 amino acids. V was cut by 5 bases and J by 4 bases, with 17 bases left in between. CDR3 amino acids: CAISRVLLESTEAFF. CDR3 sequence (DNA): TGTGCCATCAGTAGGGTACTCTTGGAGAGCACTGAAGCTTTCTTT.

Regarding this clone: Just one base apart from a much larger clone, this may be a read error. The V gene is TRBV2, the J gene TRBJ1-1, with D unresolved. The ends were cut back, 5 bases at V and 5 bases at J, with 9 bases in the middle. The CDR3 contains 12 residues. CDR1 is SNHLY, CDR2 FYNNEI, per germline. Here the CDR3 reads CASSRLETEAFF. DNA of the CDR3: TGTGCCAGCAGTAGGCTGGAGACTGAAGCTTTCTTT.

This clone was seen ten or more times. The chain uses TRBV4-1 and TRBJ2-3; 7 nucleotides match TRBD2. The J segment lost 0 bases and the V segment lost 2 bases, leaving 2 bases of the junction unmatched. The length of the CDR3 is 15 residues. Per germline, CDR1 MGHRA and CDR2 YSYEKL. Here the CDR3 DNA reads TGCGCCAGCAGCCAACTAGCGGAGAGCACAGATACGCAGTATTTT. Protein product: CASSQLAESTDTQYF.